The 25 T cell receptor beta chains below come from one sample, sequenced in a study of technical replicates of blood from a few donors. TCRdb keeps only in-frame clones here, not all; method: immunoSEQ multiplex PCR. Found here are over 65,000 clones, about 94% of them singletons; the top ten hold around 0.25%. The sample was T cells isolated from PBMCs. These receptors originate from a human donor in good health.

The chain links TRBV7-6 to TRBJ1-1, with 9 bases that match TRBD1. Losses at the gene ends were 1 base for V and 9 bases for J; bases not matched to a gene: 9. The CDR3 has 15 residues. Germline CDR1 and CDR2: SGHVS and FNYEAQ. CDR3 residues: CASSLVRDRESKAFF. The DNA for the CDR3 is TGTGCCAGCAGCTTAGTCCGGGACAGGGAGTCCAAAGCTTTCTTT. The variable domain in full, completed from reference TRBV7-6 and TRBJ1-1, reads GAGVSQSPRYKVTKRGQDVALRCDPISGHVSLYWYRQALGQGPEFLTYFNYEAQQDKSGLPNDRFSAERPEGSISTLTIQRTEQRDSAMYRCASSLVRDRESKAFFGQGTRLTVV.

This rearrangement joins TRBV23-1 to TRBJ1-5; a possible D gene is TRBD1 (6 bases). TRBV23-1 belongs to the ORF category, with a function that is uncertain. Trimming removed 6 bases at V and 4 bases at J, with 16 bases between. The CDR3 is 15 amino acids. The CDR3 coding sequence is TGCGCCAGCAGCGTCACCCTGGACAGTAATCAGCCCCAGCATTTT. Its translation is CASSVTLDSNQPQHF.

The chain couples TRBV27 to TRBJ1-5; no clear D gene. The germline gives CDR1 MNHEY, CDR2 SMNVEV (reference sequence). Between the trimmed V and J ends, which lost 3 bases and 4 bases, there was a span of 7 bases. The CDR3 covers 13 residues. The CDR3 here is CASSLSVNQPQHF. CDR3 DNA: TGTGCCAGCAGTTTGAGCGTAAATCAGCCCCAGCATTTT.

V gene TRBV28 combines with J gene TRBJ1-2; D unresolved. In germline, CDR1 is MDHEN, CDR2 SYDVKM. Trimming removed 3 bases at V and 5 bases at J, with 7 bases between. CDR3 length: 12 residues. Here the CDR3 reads CASSLSTYGYTF. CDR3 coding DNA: TGTGCCAGCAGTTTGTCCACTTATGGCTACACCTTC.

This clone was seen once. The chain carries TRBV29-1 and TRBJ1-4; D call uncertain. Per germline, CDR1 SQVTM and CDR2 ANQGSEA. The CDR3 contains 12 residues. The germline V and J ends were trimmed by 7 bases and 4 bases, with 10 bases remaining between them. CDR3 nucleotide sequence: TGCAGCGGAAAACAGCTTAATGAAAAACTGTTTTTT. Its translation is CSGKQLNEKLFF.

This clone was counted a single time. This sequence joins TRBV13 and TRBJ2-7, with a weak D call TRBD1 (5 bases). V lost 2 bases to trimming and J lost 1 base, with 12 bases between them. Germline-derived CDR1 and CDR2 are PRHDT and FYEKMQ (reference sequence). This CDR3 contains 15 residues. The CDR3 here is CASSLLGLVSYEQYF. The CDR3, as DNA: TGTGCCAGCAGCTTATTGGGGCTAGTTTCCTACGAGCAGTACTTC.

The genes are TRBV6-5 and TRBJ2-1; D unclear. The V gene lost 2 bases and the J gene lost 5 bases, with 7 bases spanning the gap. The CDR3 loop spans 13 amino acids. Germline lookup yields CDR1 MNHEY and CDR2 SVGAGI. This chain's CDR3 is CASSYGRHNEQFF. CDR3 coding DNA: TGTGCCAGCAGTTACGGCAGGCACAATGAGCAGTTCTTC.

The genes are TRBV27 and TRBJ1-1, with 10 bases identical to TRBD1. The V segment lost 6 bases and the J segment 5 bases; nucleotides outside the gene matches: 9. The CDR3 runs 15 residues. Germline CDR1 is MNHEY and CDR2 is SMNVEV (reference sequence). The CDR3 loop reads CASRLLTGGKTEAFF. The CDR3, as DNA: TGTGCCAGCAGGTTACTGACAGGGGGCAAAACTGAAGCTTTCTTT.

Here the CDR3 DNA reads TGTGCCAGCGGTCGAAGACACAGGGGGCCGGGTGGCTACACCTTC. Translated, it gives CASGRRHRGPGGYTF. The J gene is TRBJ1-2, the V gene TRBV9; the match to TRBD1 covers 9 bases. CDR1 is SGDLS and CDR2 is YYNGEE in the germline V gene. CDR3 length: 15 residues. V lost 7 bases to trimming and J lost 7 bases; unmatched junction nucleotides: 14.

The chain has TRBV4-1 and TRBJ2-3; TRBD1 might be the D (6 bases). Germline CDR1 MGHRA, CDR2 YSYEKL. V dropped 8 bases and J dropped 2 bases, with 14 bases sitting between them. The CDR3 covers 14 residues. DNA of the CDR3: TGCGCCAGCCAACGGCAGGGGTCCACAGATACGCAGTATTTT. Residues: CASQRQGSTDTQYF.

CDR3 sequence: CASSLDGGGKDTQYF. Written as DNA, the CDR3 is TGTGCCAGCAGCTTGGACGGGGGGGGAAAAGATACGCAGTATTTT. The chain links TRBV5-4 to TRBJ2-3; TRBD2 aligns across 8 bases. With 0 bases clipped from V and 5 bases from J, the junction kept 5 bases outside the gene matches. The CDR3 covers 15 residues. CDR1 SGHNT and CDR2 YYREEE come from the germline V gene (reference sequence).

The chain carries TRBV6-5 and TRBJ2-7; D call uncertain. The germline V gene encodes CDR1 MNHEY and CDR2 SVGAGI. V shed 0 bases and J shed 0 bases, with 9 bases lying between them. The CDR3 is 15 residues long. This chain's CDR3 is CASSYSQLHSYEQYF. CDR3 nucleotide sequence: TGTGCCAGCAGTTACTCCCAACTCCACTCCTACGAGCAGTACTTC.

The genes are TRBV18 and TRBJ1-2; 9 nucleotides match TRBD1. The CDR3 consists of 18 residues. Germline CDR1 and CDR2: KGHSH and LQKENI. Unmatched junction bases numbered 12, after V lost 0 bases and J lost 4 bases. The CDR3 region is CASSPPPTGGEIGYGYTF. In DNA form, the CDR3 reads TGTGCCAGCTCACCACCTCCGACAGGGGGGGAGATTGGCTATGGCTACACCTTC.

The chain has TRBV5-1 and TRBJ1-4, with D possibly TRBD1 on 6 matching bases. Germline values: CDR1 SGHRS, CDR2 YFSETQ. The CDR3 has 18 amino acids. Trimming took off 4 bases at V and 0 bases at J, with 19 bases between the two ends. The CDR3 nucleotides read TGCGCCAGCAGCATGGTGGCGGGGGCTGGTGCAACTAATGAAAAACTGTTTTTT. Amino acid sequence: CASSMVAGAGATNEKLFF.

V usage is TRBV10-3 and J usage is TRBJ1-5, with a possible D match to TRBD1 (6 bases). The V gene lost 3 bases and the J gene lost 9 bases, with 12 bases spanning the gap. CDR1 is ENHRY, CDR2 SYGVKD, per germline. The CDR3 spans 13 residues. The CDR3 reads CAISETQGPPQHF. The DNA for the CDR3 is TGTGCCATCAGTGAAACACAGGGTCCGCCCCAGCATTTT.

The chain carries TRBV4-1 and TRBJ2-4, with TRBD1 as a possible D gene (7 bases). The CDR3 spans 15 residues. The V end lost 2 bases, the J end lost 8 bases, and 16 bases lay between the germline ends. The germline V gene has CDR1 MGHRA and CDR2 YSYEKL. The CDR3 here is CASSQLLTGEDIQYF. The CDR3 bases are TGCGCCAGCAGCCAACTACTCACAGGGGAGGACATTCAGTACTTC.

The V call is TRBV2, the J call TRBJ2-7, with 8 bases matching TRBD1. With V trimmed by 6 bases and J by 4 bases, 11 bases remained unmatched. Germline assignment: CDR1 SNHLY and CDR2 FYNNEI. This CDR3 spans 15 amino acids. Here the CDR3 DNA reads TGTGCCAGCAGGAAGGACAGGGAACTACCTTACGAGCAGTACTTC. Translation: CASRKDRELPYEQYF.

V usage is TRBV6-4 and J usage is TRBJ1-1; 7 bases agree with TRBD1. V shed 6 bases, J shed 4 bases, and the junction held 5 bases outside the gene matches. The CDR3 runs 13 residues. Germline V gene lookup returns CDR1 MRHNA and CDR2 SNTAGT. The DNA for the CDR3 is TGTGCCAGCAGGAACGCAGGGGGCACTGAAGCTTTCTTT. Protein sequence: CASRNAGGTEAFF.

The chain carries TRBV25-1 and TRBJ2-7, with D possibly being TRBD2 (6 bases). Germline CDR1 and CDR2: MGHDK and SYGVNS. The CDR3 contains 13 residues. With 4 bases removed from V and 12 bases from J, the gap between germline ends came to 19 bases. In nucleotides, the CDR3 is TGTGCCAGCAGTGCGACCGGGACTCCGGATCGGTACTTC. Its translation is CASSATGTPDRYF.

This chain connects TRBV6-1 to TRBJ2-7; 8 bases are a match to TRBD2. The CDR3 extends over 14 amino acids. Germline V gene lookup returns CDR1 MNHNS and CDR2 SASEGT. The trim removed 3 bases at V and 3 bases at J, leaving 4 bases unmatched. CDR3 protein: CASSEGTSHYEQYF. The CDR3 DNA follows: TGTGCCAGCAGTGAGGGGACTAGTCACTACGAGCAGTACTTC.

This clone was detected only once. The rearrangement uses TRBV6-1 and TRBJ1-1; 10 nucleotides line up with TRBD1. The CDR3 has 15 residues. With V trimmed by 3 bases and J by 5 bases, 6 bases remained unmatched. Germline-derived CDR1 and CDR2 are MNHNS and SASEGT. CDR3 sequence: CASSDWGDRGTEAFF. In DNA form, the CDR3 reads TGTGCCAGCAGTGATTGGGGGGACAGGGGAACTGAAGCTTTCTTT.

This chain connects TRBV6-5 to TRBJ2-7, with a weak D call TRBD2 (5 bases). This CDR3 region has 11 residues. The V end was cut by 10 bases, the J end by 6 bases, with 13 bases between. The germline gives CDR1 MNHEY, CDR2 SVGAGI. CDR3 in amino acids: CATSSSSEQYF. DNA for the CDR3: TGTGCCACGTCTAGCTCGTCCGAGCAGTACTTC.

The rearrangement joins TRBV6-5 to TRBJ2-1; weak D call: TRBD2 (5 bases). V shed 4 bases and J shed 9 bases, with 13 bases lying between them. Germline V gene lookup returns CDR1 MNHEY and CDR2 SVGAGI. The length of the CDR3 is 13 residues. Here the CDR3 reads CASSSLGWGEQFF. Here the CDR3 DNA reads TGTGCCAGCAGTTCACTAGGATGGGGTGAGCAGTTCTTC.

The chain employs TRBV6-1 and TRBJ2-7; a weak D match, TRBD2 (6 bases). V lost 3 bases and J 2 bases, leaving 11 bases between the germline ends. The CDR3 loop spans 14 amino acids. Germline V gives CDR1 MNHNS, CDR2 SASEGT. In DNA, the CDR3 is TGTGCCAGCAGTGACTGGACGGGAGCCTACGAGCAGTACTTC. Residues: CASSDWTGAYEQYF.

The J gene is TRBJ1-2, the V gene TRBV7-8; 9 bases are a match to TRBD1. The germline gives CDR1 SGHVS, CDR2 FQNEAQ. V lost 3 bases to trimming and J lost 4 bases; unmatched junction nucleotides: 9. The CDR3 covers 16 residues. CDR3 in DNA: TGTGCCAGCAGCTTGTCGGGACAGGGAAATCCCTATGGCTACACCTTC. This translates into CASSLSGQGNPYGYTF.